The entry that follows covers one TCR beta chain sequence. These data originate in a study of T cell changes during pregnancy in multiple sclerosis. TCRdb's copy holds only in-frame clones and misses some; the assay was immunoSEQ multiplex PCR. The sample contains 100,000 or so clones, about 90% of which appear only once. Germline V gene lookup returns CDR1 SNHLY and CDR2 FYNNEI. Deletions cut 4 bases from V and 8 bases from J, with 17 bases between. This CDR3 has 14 residues. This clonotype was obtained from a female donor with multiple sclerosis, enrolled in a pregnancy study. The chain links TRBV2 to TRBJ1-2; a possible D gene is TRBD1 (5 bases). Sample: peripheral blood, taken after pregnancy. CDR3 loop: CASSGVRVLEGYTF. Written as DNA, the CDR3 is TGTGCCAGCAGTGGGGTCAGGGTCCTCGAGGGCTACACCTTC.